This T cell receptor (beta chain) was observed in a study of T cell responses to AZD1222 COVID-19 vaccine. Study context: Timing groups of about 4 and about 12 weeks for second doses were pooled. Findings of the study overall: The donors showed a predominance of white British ancestry and of females, with possible underestimation of clonal diversity. The reported proportion of spike-specific TCRs targeting unmutated variant regions was nearly half.

This clone came up a few times. The antigen is not known. Libraries were prepared by immunoSEQ multiplex PCR; TCRdb keeps only in-frame clonotypes and omits some of them. Among tens of thousands of clones, 65% to 90% were seen once, and the ten largest hold about 20%. The CDR3 totals 14 residues. Trimming pared 0 bases from V and 4 bases from J, leaving 9 bases between. Germline loops: CDR1 SGHNT, CDR2 YENEEA. The receptor was derived from an adult in good health. Here the sequenced sample was peripheral blood, taken on day 0 of AZD1222 vaccination. The V call is TRBV11-3, the J call TRBJ1-1, with unresolved D. The CDR3 nucleotides read TGTGCCAGCAGCTTAGAAGGTGGGAGCACTGAAGCTTTCTTT. This gives the protein CASSLEGGSTEAFF. The variable domain in full, with the rest retrieved from reference TRBV11-3 and TRBJ1-1, is EAGVVQSPRYKIIEKKQPVAFWCNPISGHNTLYWYLQNLGQGPELLIRYENEEAVDDSQLPKDRFSAERLKGVDSTLKIQPAELGDSAVYLCASSLEGGSTEAFFGQGTRLTVV.